This T cell receptor (beta chain) was identified in a study of cytomegalovirus exposure and HLA in healthy donors. Study-wide context: According to later analysis, the same platform produced the 110 or so validation and about 700 first-cohort repertoires. The study, taken as a whole, reports: The tendency of first-cohort TCR clusters to co-occur in the 90 to 150 validation repertoires emerged from a later analysis. The authors listed some 150 TCR beta chains as cytomegalovirus-associated.

This clone appeared a single time. Its antigen is undetermined. Other nucleotide sequences in the sample specify the same CDR3. Trimming removed 4 bases from V and 0 bases from J; junction bases left unmatched: 3. Looked up from germline, CDR1 is SGHRS and CDR2 is YFSETQ. There are 16 residues in the CDR3. The validation cohort, a group of 100 to 150 subjects, included the donors and was separate from the approximately 680-subject first cohort. TCRdb keeps only in-frame clones here, not all; method: immunoSEQ multiplex PCR. The data show about 330,000 clones, approximately 90% seen once. Input material: PBMCs. This chain connects TRBV5-1 to TRBJ2-5; TRBD2 matches 13 bases. This TCR was sampled from a woman younger than 30 in good health and CMV-seronegative. CDR3 residues: CASSPGTSGNQETQYF. The CDR3 DNA is TGCGCCAGCAGCCCCGGGACTAGCGGGAACCAAGAGACCCAGTACTTC.